This T cell receptor (beta chain) was profiled in a study of cytomegalovirus exposure and HLA in healthy donors. Note on this clone: Its target is not known.

The CDR3 consists of 13 residues. Looked up from germline, CDR1 is MNHNS and CDR2 is SASEGT. Trimming shortened V by 7 bases and J by 1 base, and 10 bases separated the two germline ends. Primers included in the PCR were 60 Vbeta and 13 Jbeta primers. The protocol was immunoSEQ multiplex PCR, while the TCRdb copy is restricted to in-frame clones and leaves out a portion. The data hold 150,000 to 160,000 clones, with roughly 80% observed a single time. General study results and limits: Per a later analysis, HLA-associated TCR beta chains showed more clonal expansion than other, equally common TCR beta chains.

The sequence was obtained from a man aged 25-45 years in good health and CMV-seropositive. The rearrangement links TRBV6-1 to TRBJ1-1; D is possibly TRBD1 (6 bases). The sample consisted of PBMCs. The CDR3 loop is CASKQGGNTEAFF. The CDR3 DNA is TGTGCCAGCAAACAGGGCGGGAACACTGAAGCTTTCTTT.